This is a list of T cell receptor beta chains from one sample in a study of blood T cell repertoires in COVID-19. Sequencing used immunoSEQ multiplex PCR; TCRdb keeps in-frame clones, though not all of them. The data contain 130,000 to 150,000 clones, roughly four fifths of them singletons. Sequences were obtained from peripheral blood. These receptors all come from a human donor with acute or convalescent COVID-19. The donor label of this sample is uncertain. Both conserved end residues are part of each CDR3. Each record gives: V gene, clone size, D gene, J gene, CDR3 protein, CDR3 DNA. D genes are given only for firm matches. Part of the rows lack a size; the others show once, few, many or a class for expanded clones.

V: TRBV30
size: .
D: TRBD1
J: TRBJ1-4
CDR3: CAWSTGTGNEKLFF
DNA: TGTGCCTGGAGTACCGGGACAGGGAATGAAAAACTGTTTTTT

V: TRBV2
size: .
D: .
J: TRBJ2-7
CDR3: CASSGGGNFASYEQYF
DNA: TGTGCCAGCAGTGGAGGAGGGAACTTCGCCTCCTACGAGCAGTACTTC

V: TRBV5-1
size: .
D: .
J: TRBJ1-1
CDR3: CASSLGGDGAFF
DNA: TGCGCCAGCAGCCTTGGGGGGGATGGAGCTTTCTTT

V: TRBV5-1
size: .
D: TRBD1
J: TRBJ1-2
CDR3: CASSPDRDGYTF
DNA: TGCGCCAGCAGCCCGGACAGGGACGGCTACACCTTC

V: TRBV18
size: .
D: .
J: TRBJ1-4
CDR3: CASSQGSANEKLFF
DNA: TGTGCCAGCTCACAGGGGTCGGCTAATGAAAAACTGTTTTTT

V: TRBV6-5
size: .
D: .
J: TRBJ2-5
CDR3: CASSLTNFGETQYF
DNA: TGTGCCAGCAGTCTTACCAACTTCGGGGAGACCCAGTACTTC

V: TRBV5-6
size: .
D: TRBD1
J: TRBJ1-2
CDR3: CASSGDRGNYGYTF
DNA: TGTGCCAGCAGCGGGGACAGGGGGAACTATGGCTACACCTTC

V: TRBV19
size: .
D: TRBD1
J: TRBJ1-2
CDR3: CASSKPTGGFGYTF
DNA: TGTGCCAGTAGCAAACCCACAGGGGGCTTTGGCTACACCTTC

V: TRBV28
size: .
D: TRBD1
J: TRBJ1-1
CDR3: CASSTTGELFEAFF
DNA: TGTGCCAGCAGTACCACAGGGGAATTATTCGAAGCTTTCTTT

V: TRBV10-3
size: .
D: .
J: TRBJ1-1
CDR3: CAISESSSNTEAFF
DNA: TGTGCCATCAGTGAGTCGAGTTCGAACACTGAAGCTTTCTTT

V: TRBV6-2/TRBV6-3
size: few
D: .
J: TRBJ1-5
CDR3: CASSYFGGTSQPQHF
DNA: TGTGCCAGCAGTTATTTCGGCGGTACAAGCCAGCCCCAGCATTTT

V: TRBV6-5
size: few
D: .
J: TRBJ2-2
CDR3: CASSGLMNTGELFF
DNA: TGTGCCAGCTCGGGACTTATGAACACCGGGGAGCTGTTTTTT

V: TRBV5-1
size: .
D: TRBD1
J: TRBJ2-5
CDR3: CASSIQGVSETQYF
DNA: TGCGCCAGCAGCATTCAGGGGGTTTCGGAGACCCAGTACTTC

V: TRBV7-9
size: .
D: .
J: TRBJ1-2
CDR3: CASSPRNLGGYGYTF
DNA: TGTGCCAGCAGCCCGAGGAACCTAGGGGGCTATGGCTACACCTTC

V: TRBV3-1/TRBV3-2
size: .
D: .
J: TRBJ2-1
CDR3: CASSQGPGEQFF
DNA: TGTGCCAGCAGCCAAGGTCCCGGTGAGCAGTTCTTC

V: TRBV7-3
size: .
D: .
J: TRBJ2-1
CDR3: CASSLSSPAPLNEQFF
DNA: TGTGCCAGCAGCTTAAGTTCCCCAGCGCCCCTCAATGAGCAGTTCTTC

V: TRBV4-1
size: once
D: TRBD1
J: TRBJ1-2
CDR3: CASSLGQGAYDGYTF
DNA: TGCGCCAGCAGCCTGGGACAGGGGGCATACGATGGCTACACCTTC

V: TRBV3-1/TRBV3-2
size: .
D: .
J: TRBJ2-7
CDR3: CASSYDGGCSYEQYF
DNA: TGTGCCAGCAGCTATGACGGGGGTTGCTCCTACGAGCAGTACTTC

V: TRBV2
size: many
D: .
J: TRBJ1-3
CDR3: CASSKEYFSGNTIYF
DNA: TGTGCCAGCAGTAAGGAGTATTTCTCTGGAAACACCATATATTTT

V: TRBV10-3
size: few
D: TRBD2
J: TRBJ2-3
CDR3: CAISEKRGGSSTDTQYF
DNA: TGTGCCATCAGTGAAAAGCGGGGGGGCTCTAGCACAGATACGCAGTATTTT

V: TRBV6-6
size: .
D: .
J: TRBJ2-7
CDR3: CASSYESLASSYEQYF
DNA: TGTGCCAGCAGTTACGAATCACTAGCTTCTTCCTACGAGCAGTACTTC

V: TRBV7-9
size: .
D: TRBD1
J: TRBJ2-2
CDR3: CASIRGQGAGNTGELFF
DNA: TGTGCCAGCATCCGAGGACAGGGGGCTGGGAACACCGGGGAGCTGTTTTTT

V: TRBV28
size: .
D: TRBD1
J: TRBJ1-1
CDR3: CASRLPGQKNTEAFF
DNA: TGTGCCAGCAGACTCCCGGGACAGAAGAACACTGAAGCTTTCTTT

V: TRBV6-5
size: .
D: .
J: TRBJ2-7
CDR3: CASTAPGLYEQYF
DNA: TGTGCCAGCACCGCCCCGGGACTCTACGAGCAGTACTTC

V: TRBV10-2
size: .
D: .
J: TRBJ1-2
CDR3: CASSESSREDGYTF
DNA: TGCGCCAGCAGTGAGTCGTCAAGGGAGGATGGCTACACCTTC

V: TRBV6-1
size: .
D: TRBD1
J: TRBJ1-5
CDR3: CASSEQGANQPQHF
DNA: TGTGCCAGCAGTGAACAGGGGGCAAATCAGCCCCAGCATTTT

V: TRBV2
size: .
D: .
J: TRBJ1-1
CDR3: CASRITGTGNTEAFF
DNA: TGTGCCAGCAGAATTACCGGGACTGGAAACACTGAAGCTTTCTTT

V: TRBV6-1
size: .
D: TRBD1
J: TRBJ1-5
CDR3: CASRDRGLNQPQHF
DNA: TGTGCCAGCAGGGACAGGGGGTTGAATCAGCCCCAGCATTTT

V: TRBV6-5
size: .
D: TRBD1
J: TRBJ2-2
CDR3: CASSTQGSNTGELFF
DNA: TGTGCCAGCAGTACACAGGGGTCGAACACCGGGGAGCTGTTTTTT

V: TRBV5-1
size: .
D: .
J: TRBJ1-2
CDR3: CASSLGPTENYGYTF
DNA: TGCGCCAGCAGCTTGGGGCCGACAGAAAATTATGGCTACACCTTC

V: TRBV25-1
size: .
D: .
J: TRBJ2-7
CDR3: CASSDRGYPYEQYF
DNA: TGTGCCAGCAGTGATCGGGGGTACCCCTACGAGCAGTACTTC

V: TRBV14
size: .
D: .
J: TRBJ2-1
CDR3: CASSHSPGNEQFF
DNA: TGTGCCAGCAGCCACTCCCCAGGGAATGAGCAGTTCTTC

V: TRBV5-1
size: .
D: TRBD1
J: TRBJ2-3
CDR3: CASSVTGEDTQYF
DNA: TGCGCCAGCAGCGTAACAGGGGAGGATACGCAGTATTTT

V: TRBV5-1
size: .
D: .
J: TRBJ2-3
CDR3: CASSPWVGVDTQYF
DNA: TGCGCCAGCAGCCCCTGGGTCGGAGTAGATACGCAGTATTTT